This T cell receptor beta chain was sequenced for a study of cytomegalovirus exposure and HLA in healthy donors. On the study more broadly: Early on, a data release was issued that held roughly 84 million unique TCRs from HLA-typed donors.

Overall study results and limits: CMV serostatus was the only recorded immune exposure for donors. Data from an earlier analysis indicated that most TCR beta V segments were productive either about 87% or about 30% of the time.

CDR3 length equals 14 residues. Germline V gene data show CDR1 as MNHNS and CDR2 as SASEGT. V lost 3 bases to trimming and J lost 1 base, with 9 bases between them. Amplification used 60 Vbeta primers and 13 Jbeta primers. Only in-frame clones appear in the TCRdb table, and some are missing; sequencing was by immunoSEQ multiplex PCR. In the table there are about 110,000 clones, approximately 76% of which are singletons. Concerning this clone itself: Antigen: not known.

This TCR derives from a woman aged 45-60 years in good health and CMV-seropositive. V is TRBV6-1 and J is TRBJ1-1; no clear D. Material: PBMCs. The CDR3 coding sequence is TGTGCCAGCAGTGACCCAAGCTCGAACACTGAAGCTTTCTTT. It encodes CASSDPSSNTEAFF.